The source of this T cell receptor beta chain is a study of blood T cell repertoires in COVID-19. Assay used: immunoSEQ multiplex PCR; TCRdb lists only in-frame clones, some missing. This repertoire shows hundreds of thousands of clones, approximately 86% found once; its top ten account for around 2.1%. Germline CDR1 and CDR2: SGDLS and YYNGEE. The CDR3 extends over 15 amino acids. V was shortened by 3 bases and J by 0 bases, with 11 bases between the two germline ends. The receptor was isolated from a woman aged 40 to 50 with acute COVID-19. This sequence joins TRBV9 and TRBJ2-3, with D tentatively TRBD2 (6 bases). The sequenced material came from PBMCs or T cells enriched from blood (not recorded which). The CDR3 loop reads CASSGGTFSTDTQYF. In nucleotides, the CDR3 is TGTGCCAGCAGCGGCGGGACTTTTAGCACAGATACGCAGTATTTT. Drawing the rest from reference TRBV9 and TRBJ2-3, the complete variable domain is DSGVTQTPKHLITATGQRVTLRCSPRSGDLSVYWYQQSLDQGLQFLIQYYNGEERAKGNILERFSAQQFPDLHSELNLSSLELGDSALYFCASSGGTFSTDTQYFGPGTRLTVL.